This passage covers 25 T cell receptor beta chains from one sample sequenced in a study of CD8 T cells in Susac syndrome. With random hexamers, about 0.45 to 1 ug RNA was reverse transcribed. TCRdb fed the immunoSEQ multiplex PCR reads into MiXCR, producing one record per CDR3 protein. The table lists hundreds of thousands of distinct CDR3 sequences, approximately 85% of them singletons. Sequenced: CD8+ T cells from PBMCs. All receptors come from a human donor with multiple sclerosis.

The V gene is TRBV9, the J gene TRBJ2-7; the match to TRBD1 covers 7 bases. CDR1 and CDR2 (germline): SGDLS, YYNGEE. This CDR3 region has 14 residues. V shed 2 bases, J shed 2 bases, and the junction held 4 bases outside the gene matches. In nucleotides, the CDR3 is TGTGCCAGCAGCGTCGGGACAGTCCCCTACGAGCAGTACTTC. This codes for CASSVGTVPYEQYF.

The chain uses TRBV4-1 and TRBJ1-1; the D gene is possibly TRBD1 (5 bases). Germline V gene data show CDR1 as MGHRA and CDR2 as YSYEKL. V gave up 0 bases and J gave up 2 bases, with 10 bases separating them. CDR3 length: 15 amino acids. The CDR3 nucleotides read TGCGCCAGCAGCCAAGAGGCCAGGGATAACACTGAAGCTTTCTTT. This translates into CASSQEARDNTEAFF.

The genes are TRBV29-1 and TRBJ2-2; 7 bases map to TRBD1. Germline V CDR1 and CDR2: SQVTM, ANQGSEA. The length of the CDR3 is 14 residues. The V gene end was trimmed by 6 bases and the J gene end by 5 bases; junction bases not matched to a gene: 9. CDR3 residues: CSVGRQGITGELFF. DNA for the CDR3: TGCAGCGTAGGCAGACAGGGAATAACCGGGGAGCTGTTTTTT.

With regard to this clonotype: Relative to the germline gene, one junction end is altered; a read error may explain this. This chain connects TRBV29-1 to TRBJ2-7, with 9 positions matching TRBD1. CDR3 size: 15 residues. Per germline, CDR1 SQVTM and CDR2 ANQGSEA. The CDR3 region has the DNA TGCAGCGTTCAGCAATGGACAGGGGAAATCTACGGGCAGTACTTC. It translates to CSVQQWTGEIYGQYF.

The chain couples TRBV4-1 to TRBJ2-3; TRBD2 agrees at 9 bases. This CDR3 region has 17 residues. Germline loops: CDR1 MGHRA, CDR2 YSYEKL. The ends lost 2 bases at V and 0 bases at J; junction bases unmatched: 6. CDR3 bases: TGCGCCAGCAGCCAATACGGACTAGCGTCTAGCACAGATACGCAGTATTTT. It encodes CASSQYGLASSTDTQYF.

The chain employs TRBV6-1 and TRBJ2-2; TRBD2 agrees at 11 bases. Germline CDR1 is MNHNS and CDR2 is SASEGT. There are 18 residues in the CDR3. V trimming: 4 bases; J trimming: 1 base; junction bases outside the gene matches: 8. CDR3 in amino acids: CASSGTGTSGVNTGELFF. CDR3 in DNA: TGTGCCAGCAGTGGGACCGGGACTAGCGGCGTGAACACCGGGGAGCTGTTTTTT.

The chain recombines TRBV19 with TRBJ2-7; 7 bases map to TRBD1. Germline V gene data show CDR1 as LNHDA and CDR2 as SQIVND (reference sequence). V was pared by 5 bases and J by 1 base, with 5 bases of the junction left unmatched. The CDR3 contains 14 residues. The DNA for the CDR3 is TGTGCCAGTAGTCCGAAGACAGGGTCCTACGAGCAGTACTTC. Protein product: CASSPKTGSYEQYF.

This CDR3 is CASWGEREGLEETQYF. CDR3 bases: TGTGCCAGCTGGGGGGAGCGGGAGGGTTTAGAAGAGACCCAGTACTTC. This sequence joins TRBV12-3 or TRBV12-4 and TRBJ2-5, with 10 bases matching TRBD2. Trimming took 8 bases from V and 3 from J; bases not matched to a gene: 12. The CDR3 spans 16 residues.

The chain combines TRBV7-8 with TRBJ1-2; the D is unclear. V lost 5 bases to trimming and J lost 5 bases, with 18 bases between them. The CDR3 sequence is 15 residues long. Germline lookup yields CDR1 SGHVS and CDR2 FQNEAQ. In DNA, the CDR3 is TGTGCCAGCAGCCCTTTGTGGGAGGCAGATTATGGCTACACCTTC. Its translation: CASSPLWEADYGYTF.

V and J are TRBV6-4 and TRBJ2-3; D is unresolved. The germline V gene encodes CDR1 MRHNA and CDR2 SNTAGT. Trimming took off 2 bases at V and 0 bases at J, with 9 bases between the two ends. This CDR3 is 15 amino acids long. CDR3 coding DNA: TGTGCCAGCAGTGACCAGGCTGCTAGCACAGATACGCAGTATTTT. Its protein product is CASSDQAASTDTQYF.

This clonotype was seen more than once but under ten times. This chain links TRBV6-1 with TRBJ2-7; TRBD2 is a possible D gene (6 bases). Germline CDR1 reads MNHNS; CDR2 reads SASEGT. The ends were cut back, 3 bases at V and 6 bases at J, with 12 bases in the middle. The CDR3 sequence is 13 residues long. DNA for the CDR3: TGTGCCAGCAGTGAGGAGGGGCCCGGCGAGCAGTACTTC. Encoded protein: CASSEEGPGEQYF.

CDR3: CASSHLAGVLYEQYF. Here the CDR3 DNA reads TGTGCCAGCAGCCACCTAGCGGGAGTCCTCTACGAGCAGTACTTC. J is TRBJ2-7 and V is TRBV3-1, with 10 positions matching TRBD2. This CDR3 is 15 amino acids long. The ends lost 3 bases at V and 3 bases at J; junction bases unmatched: 5. Per the germline V gene, CDR1 is LGHDT and CDR2 is YNNKEL (reference sequence).

The chain recombines TRBV7-3 with TRBJ2-1, with TRBD2 as a possible D gene (6 bases). The V and J ends lost 2 bases and 7 bases respectively, with 15 bases between them. The CDR3 contains 15 residues. Germline-derived CDR1 and CDR2 are SGHTA and FQGTGA. The CDR3 coding sequence is TGTGCCAGCAGCTTAGGGACTGGGTTTATGAATGAGCAGTTCTTC. It codes for CASSLGTGFMNEQFF.

The gene calls are TRBV30 and TRBJ2-2, with D possibly TRBD1 on 5 matching bases. In germline, CDR1 is GTSNPN, CDR2 SVGIG (reference sequence). V lost 1 base, J lost 6 bases, and 6 bases lay in between. The CDR3 is 12 amino acids. The CDR3 loop reads CAWSAGSGELFF. The CDR3 region has the DNA TGTGCCTGGAGTGCAGGGTCCGGGGAGCTGTTTTTT. Looking up the rest from reference TRBV30 and TRBJ2-2 gives the full variable domain: SQTIHQWPATLVQPVGSPLSLECTVEGTSNPNLYWYRQAAGRGLQLLFYSVGIGQISSEVPQNLSASRPQDRQFILSSKKLLLSDSGFYLCAWSAGSGELFFGEGSRLTVL.

This CDR3 is CASSHLLAGFTDTQYF. The CDR3 DNA reads TGTGCCAGCAGCCACCTACTAGCGGGTTTCACAGATACGCAGTATTTT. The genes are TRBV14 and TRBJ2-3; 9 nucleotides match TRBD2. Germline CDR1 SGHDN, CDR2 FVKESK. This CDR3 spans 16 amino acids. The V gene end was trimmed by 3 bases and the J gene end by 2 bases; junction bases not matched to a gene: 6.

V usage is TRBV30 and J usage is TRBJ1-2; TRBD1 is a possible D gene (5 bases). The CDR3 is 11 residues long. Germline CDR1 reads GTSNPN; CDR2 reads SVGIG (reference sequence). Trimming stripped 5 bases from V and 4 bases from J, with 8 bases between. The CDR3 spells CAWWGPYGYTF. CDR3 in DNA: TGTGCCTGGTGGGGACCCTATGGCTACACCTTC.

V usage is TRBV28 and J usage is TRBJ1-5, with D uncertain. From germline, CDR1 is MDHEN and CDR2 SYDVKM. The CDR3 is 12 residues long. The V gene lost 3 bases and the J gene lost 5 bases, with 5 bases spanning the gap. The CDR3 DNA sequence: TGTGCCAGCAGTTTTCAGTATCAGCCCCAGCATTTT. Amino acid sequence: CASSFQYQPQHF.

The CDR3 bases are TGTGCCAGCAGCCCGCCTCGTAGAGATCACACTGAAGCTTTCTTT. This sequence encodes CASSPPRRDHTEAFF. The chain combines TRBV3-1 with TRBJ1-1; D remains unclear. The length of the CDR3 is 15 residues. Trimming took off 4 bases at V and 3 bases at J, with 15 bases between the two ends. CDR1 and CDR2 (germline): LGHDT, YNNKEL (reference sequence).

V and J are TRBV30 and TRBJ2-1, with TRBD1 matching over 10 bases. Germline CDR1 and CDR2: GTSNPN and SVGIG (reference sequence). Trimming at V came to 4 bases and at J to 4 bases, leaving 7 bases not matched to a gene. This CDR3 region has 15 residues. The CDR3 nucleotides read TGTGCCTGGACAACCGGGACAGGGGAGTACAATGAGCAGTTCTTC. It yields the protein CAWTTGTGEYNEQFF. The variable domain in full, with the rest retrieved from reference TRBV30 and TRBJ2-1, is SQTIHQWPATLVQPVGSPLSLECTVEGTSNPNLYWYRQAAGRGLQLLFYSVGIGQISSEVPQNLSASRPQDRQFILSSKKLLLSDSGFYLCAWTTGTGEYNEQFFGPGTRLTVL.

J is TRBJ1-2 and V is TRBV4-1, with unresolved D. Trimming removed 1 base from V and 4 bases from J, with 13 bases in between. The length of the CDR3 is 15 residues. Per germline, CDR1 MGHRA and CDR2 YSYEKL. The CDR3 protein is CASSQVGGFSYGYTF. DNA of the CDR3: TGCGCCAGCAGCCAAGTTGGCGGATTTAGCTATGGCTACACCTTC.

This chain uses TRBV28 with TRBJ2-1; the D call may be TRBD1 or TRBD2 (5 bases each). CDR1 is MDHEN and CDR2 is SYDVKM in the germline V gene. V was shortened by 0 bases and J by 9 bases, with 6 bases between the two germline ends. CDR3 length: 12 residues. CDR3 loop: CASSLWGPEQFF. Here the CDR3 DNA reads TGTGCCAGCAGTTTATGGGGACCTGAGCAGTTCTTC.

The table lists this clonotype with a count of one. V and J are TRBV12-3 or TRBV12-4 and TRBJ1-1; D is perhaps TRBD1 (5 bases). With 2 bases removed from V and 8 bases from J, the gap between germline ends came to 6 bases. CDR3 size: 11 residues. CDR3 sequence: CASSLKGEAFF. The CDR3 nucleotides are TGTGCCAGCAGTTTAAAGGGGGAAGCTTTCTTT.

The genes are TRBV20-1 and TRBJ1-5, with D hard to call. V gave up 0 bases and J gave up 0 bases, with 6 bases separating them. From germline, CDR1 is DFQATT and CDR2 SNEGSKA (reference sequence). The CDR3 is 14 amino acids. The CDR3 nucleotides read TGCAGTGCTAGAGATCCGGTTAGCAATCAGCCCCAGCATTTT. Its protein product is CSARDPVSNQPQHF.

The chain links TRBV7-9 to TRBJ2-3; D gene uncertain. This CDR3 contains 13 residues. Per germline, CDR1 SEHNR and CDR2 FQNEAQ (reference sequence). Deletions cut 1 base from V and 6 bases from J, with 8 bases between. CDR3 coding DNA: TGTGCCAGCAGCTTAGTATTCAGGGATACGCAGTATTTT. Protein sequence: CASSLVFRDTQYF.

The rearrangement joins TRBV5-4 to TRBJ1-2; D is unresolved. The germline gives CDR1 SGHNT, CDR2 YYREEE (reference sequence). V gave up 2 bases and J gave up 7 bases, with 9 bases separating them. The CDR3 totals 12 residues. The CDR3 is CASSLGMSGYTF. The CDR3 DNA follows: TGTGCCAGCAGCTTAGGGATGAGTGGCTACACCTTC.